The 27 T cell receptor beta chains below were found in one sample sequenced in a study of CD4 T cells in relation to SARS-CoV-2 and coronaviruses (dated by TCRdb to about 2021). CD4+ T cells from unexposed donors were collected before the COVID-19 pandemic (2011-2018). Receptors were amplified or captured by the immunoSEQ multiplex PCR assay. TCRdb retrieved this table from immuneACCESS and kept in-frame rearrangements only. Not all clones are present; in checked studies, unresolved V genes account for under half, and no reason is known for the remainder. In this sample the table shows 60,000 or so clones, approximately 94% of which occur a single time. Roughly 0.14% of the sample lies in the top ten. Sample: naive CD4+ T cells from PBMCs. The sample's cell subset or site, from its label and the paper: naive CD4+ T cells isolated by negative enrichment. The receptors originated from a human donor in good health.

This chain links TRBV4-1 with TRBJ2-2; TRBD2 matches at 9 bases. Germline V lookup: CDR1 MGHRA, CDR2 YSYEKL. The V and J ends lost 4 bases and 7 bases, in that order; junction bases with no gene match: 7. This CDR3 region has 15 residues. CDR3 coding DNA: TGCGCCAGCAGCCCTAGTAGCGGGAGCGTCGGGGAGCTGTTTTTT. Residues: CASSPSSGSVGELFF.

For the CDR3, the DNA is TGTGCCAGCAGCCGAGGGACACTTAGCACAGATACGCAGTATTTT. This gives the protein CASSRGTLSTDTQYF. The rearrangement links TRBV14 to TRBJ2-3; maybe TRBD1 (6 bases). From germline, CDR1 is SGHDN and CDR2 FVKESK. V lost 4 bases and J 0 bases, leaving 11 bases between the germline ends. There are 15 residues in the CDR3.

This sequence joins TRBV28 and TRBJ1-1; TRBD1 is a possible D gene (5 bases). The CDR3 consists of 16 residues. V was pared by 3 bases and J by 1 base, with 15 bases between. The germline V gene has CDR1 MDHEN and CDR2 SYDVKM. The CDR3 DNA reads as TGTGCCAGCAGTTTCTTAGCGTTGGGGCAGAACACTGAAGCTTTCTTT. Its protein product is CASSFLALGQNTEAFF.

The CDR3 sequence: CASNPSRDRGPYGYTF. CDR3 nucleotides: TGTGCCAGCAATCCGTCCCGGGACAGGGGGCCTTATGGCTACACCTTC. J is TRBJ1-2 and V is TRBV2; 12 bases align to TRBD1. The CDR3 contains 16 residues. Germline CDR1 is SNHLY and CDR2 is FYNNEI. V was pared by 7 bases and J by 5 bases, with 11 bases of the junction left unmatched.

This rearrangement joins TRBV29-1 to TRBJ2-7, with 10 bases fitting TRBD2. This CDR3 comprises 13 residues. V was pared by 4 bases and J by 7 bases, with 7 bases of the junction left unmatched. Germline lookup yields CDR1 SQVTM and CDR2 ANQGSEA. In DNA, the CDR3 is TGCAGCGTTGGGGCAGCGGGAGGGAGGGAGCAGTACTTC. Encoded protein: CSVGAAGGREQYF.

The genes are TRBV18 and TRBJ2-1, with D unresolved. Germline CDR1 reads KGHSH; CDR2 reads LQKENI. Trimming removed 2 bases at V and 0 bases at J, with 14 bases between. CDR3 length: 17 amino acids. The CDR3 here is CASSPAQVLPSYNEQFF. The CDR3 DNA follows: TGTGCCAGCTCACCAGCCCAGGTCTTACCCTCCTACAATGAGCAGTTCTTC.

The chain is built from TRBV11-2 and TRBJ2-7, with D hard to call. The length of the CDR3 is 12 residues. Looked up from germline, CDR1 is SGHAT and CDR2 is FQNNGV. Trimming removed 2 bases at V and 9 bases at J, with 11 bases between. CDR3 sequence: CASSLTLRGQYF. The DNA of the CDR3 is TGTGCCAGCAGCTTAACATTGCGTGGGCAGTACTTC.

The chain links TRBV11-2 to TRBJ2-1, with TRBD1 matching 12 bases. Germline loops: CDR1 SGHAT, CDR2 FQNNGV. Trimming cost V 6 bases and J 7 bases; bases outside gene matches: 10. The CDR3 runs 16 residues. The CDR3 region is CASRKSPGQGANEQFF. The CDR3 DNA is TGTGCCAGCAGAAAGAGCCCGGGACAGGGGGCGAATGAGCAGTTCTTC.

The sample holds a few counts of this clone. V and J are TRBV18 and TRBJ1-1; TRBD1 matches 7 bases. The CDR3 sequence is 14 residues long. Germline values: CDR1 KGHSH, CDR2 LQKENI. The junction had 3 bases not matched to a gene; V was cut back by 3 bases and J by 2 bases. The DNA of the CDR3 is TGTGCCAGCTCACCGGACAGGTCTAACACTGAAGCTTTCTTT. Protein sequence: CASSPDRSNTEAFF.

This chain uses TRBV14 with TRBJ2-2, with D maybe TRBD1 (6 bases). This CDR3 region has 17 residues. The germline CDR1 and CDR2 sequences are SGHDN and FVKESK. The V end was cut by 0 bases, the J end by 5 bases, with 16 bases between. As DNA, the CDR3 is TGTGCCAGCAGCCAAGATTGGGGACAAGTGATAACCGGGGAGCTGTTTTTT. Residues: CASSQDWGQVITGELFF.

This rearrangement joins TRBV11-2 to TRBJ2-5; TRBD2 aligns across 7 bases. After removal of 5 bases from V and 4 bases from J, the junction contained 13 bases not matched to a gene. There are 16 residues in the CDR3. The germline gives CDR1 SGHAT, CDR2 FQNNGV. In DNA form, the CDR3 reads TGTGCCAGCAGCCTCGACCCTCCGGGGGGACGAGAGACCCAGTACTTC. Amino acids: CASSLDPPGGRETQYF.

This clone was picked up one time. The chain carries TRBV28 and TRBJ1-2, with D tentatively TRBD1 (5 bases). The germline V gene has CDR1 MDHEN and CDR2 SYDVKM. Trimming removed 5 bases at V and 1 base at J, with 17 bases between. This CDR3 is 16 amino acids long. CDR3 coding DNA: TGTGCCAGCAGTACCCGCGGGACGGATCTTAACTATGGCTACACCTTC. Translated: CASSTRGTDLNYGYTF.

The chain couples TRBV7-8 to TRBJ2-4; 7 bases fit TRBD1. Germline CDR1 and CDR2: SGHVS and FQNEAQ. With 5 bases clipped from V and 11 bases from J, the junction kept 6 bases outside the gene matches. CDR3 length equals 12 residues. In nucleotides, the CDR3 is TGTGCCAGCAGCCGAAATCAGGGGGTTCAGTACTTC. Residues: CASSRNQGVQYF.

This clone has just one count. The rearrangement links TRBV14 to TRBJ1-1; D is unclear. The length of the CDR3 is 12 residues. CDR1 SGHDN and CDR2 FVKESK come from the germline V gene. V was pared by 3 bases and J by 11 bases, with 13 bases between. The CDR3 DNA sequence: TGTGCCAGCAGCCAGCGTGGACTCTGGGCTTTCTTT. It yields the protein CASSQRGLWAFF. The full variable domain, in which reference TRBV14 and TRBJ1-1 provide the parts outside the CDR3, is EAGVTQFPSHSVIEKGQTVTLRCDPISGHDNLYWYRRVMGKEIKFLLHFVKESKQDESGMPNNRFLAERTGGTYSTLKVQPAELEDSGVYFCASSQRGLWAFFGQGTRLTVV.

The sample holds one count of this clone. The CDR3: CATSDLYEQYF. The CDR3, as DNA: TGTGCCACCAGTGATCTCTACGAGCAGTACTTC. The chain has TRBV24-1 and TRBJ2-7; D is undetermined. Germline CDR1 reads KGHDR; CDR2 reads SFDVKD. Trimming shortened V by 3 bases and J by 3 bases, and 2 bases separated the two germline ends. The CDR3 extends over 11 amino acids.

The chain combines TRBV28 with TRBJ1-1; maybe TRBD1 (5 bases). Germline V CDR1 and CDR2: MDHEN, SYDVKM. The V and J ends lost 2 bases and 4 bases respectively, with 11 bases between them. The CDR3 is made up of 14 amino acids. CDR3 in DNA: TGTGCCAGCAGTTTAAGTTGGGGGGTCACTGAAGCTTTCTTT. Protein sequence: CASSLSWGVTEAFF.

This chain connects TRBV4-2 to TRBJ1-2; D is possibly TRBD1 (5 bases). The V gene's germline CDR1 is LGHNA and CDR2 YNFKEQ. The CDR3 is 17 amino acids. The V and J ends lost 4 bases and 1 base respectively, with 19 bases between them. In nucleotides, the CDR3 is TGTGCCAGCAGCCTCCAAGGGGCGGGGGTGCGTAACTATGGCTACACCTTC. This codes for CASSLQGAGVRNYGYTF.

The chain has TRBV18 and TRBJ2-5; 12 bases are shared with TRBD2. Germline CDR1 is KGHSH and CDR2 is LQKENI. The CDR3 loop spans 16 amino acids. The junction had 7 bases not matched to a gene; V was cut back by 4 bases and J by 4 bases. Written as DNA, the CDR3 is TGTGCCAGCTCACTGACGACTAGCGGGAGAACAGAGACCCAGTACTTC. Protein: CASSLTTSGRTETQYF.

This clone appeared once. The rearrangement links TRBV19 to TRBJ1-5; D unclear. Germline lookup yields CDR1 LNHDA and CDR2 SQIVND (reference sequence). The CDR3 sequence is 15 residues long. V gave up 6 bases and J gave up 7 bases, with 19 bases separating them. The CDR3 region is CASRPRVGSDQPQHF. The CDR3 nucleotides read TGTGCCAGTAGGCCTAGGGTAGGGTCGGACCAGCCCCAGCATTTT.

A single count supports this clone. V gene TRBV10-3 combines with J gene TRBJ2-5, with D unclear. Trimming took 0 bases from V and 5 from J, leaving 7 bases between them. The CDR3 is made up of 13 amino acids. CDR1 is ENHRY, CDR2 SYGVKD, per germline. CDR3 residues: CAISESIRETQYF. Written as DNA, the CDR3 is TGTGCCATCAGTGAGTCGATACGGGAGACCCAGTACTTC.

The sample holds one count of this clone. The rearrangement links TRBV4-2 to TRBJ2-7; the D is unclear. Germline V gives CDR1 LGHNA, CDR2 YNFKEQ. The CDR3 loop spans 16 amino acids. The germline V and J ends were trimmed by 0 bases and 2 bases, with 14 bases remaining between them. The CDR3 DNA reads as TGTGCCAGCAGCCAAGATTGGCAGCCTCAAACCTACGAGCAGTACTTC. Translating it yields CASSQDWQPQTYEQYF.

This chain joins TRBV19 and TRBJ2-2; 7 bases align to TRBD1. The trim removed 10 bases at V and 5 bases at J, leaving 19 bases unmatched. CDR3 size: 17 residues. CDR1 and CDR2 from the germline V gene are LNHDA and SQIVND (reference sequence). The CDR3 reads CATTTDREPSGTGELFF. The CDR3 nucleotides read TGTGCCACCACGACCGACAGGGAACCCTCGGGGACCGGGGAGCTGTTTTTT.

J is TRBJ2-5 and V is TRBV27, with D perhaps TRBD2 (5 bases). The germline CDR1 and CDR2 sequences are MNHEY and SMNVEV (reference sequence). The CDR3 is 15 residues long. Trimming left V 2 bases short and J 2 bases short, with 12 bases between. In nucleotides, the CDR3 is TGTGCCAGCAGTTTAAGGGAGAGCCAGCAAGAGACCCAGTACTTC. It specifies CASSLRESQQETQYF.

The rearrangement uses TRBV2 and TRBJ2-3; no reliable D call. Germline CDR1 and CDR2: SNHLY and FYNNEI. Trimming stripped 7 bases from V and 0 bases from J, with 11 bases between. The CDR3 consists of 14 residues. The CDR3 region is CASNVAESTDTQYF. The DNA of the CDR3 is TGTGCCAGCAATGTGGCCGAGAGCACAGATACGCAGTATTTT.

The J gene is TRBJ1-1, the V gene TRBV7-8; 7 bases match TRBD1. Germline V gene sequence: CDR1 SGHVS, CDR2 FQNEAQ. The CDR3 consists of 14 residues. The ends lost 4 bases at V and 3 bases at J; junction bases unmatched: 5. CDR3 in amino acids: CASSSLDRDTEAFF. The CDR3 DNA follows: TGTGCCAGCAGCTCACTCGACAGGGACACTGAAGCTTTCTTT. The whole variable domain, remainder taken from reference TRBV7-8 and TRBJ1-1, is GAGVSQSPRYKVAKRGQDVALRCDPISGHVSLFWYQQALGQGPEFLTYFQNEAQLDKSGLPSDRFFAERPEGSVSTLKIQRTQQEDSAVYLCASSSLDRDTEAFFGQGTRLTVV.

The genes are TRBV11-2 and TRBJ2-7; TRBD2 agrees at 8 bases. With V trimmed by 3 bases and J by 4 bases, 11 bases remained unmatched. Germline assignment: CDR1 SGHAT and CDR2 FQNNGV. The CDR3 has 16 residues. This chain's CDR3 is CASSLRTSGLVYEQYF. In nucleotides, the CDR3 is TGTGCCAGCAGCTTGAGAACTAGCGGTCTCGTGTACGAGCAGTACTTC.

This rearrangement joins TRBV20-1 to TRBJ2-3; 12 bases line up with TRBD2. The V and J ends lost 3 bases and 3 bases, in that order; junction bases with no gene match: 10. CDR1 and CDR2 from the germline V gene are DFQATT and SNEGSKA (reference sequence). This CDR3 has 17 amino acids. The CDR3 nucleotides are TGCAGTGCTAGTACCCCCCTAGCGGGAGGGGTGACAGATACGCAGTATTTT. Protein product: CSASTPLAGGVTDTQYF.